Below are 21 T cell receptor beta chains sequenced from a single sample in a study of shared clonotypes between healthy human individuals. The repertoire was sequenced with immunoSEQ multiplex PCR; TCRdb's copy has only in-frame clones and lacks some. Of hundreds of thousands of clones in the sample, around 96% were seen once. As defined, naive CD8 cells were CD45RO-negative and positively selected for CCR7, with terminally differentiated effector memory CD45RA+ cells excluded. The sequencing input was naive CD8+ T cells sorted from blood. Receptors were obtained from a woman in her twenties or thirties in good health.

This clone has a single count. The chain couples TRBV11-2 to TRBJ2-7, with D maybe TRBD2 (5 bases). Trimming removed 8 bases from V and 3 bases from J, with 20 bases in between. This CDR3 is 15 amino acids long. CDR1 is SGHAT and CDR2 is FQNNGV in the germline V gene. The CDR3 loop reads CASALGGGPDYEQYF. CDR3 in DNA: TGTGCCAGCGCATTAGGCGGAGGACCCGACTACGAGCAGTACTTC.

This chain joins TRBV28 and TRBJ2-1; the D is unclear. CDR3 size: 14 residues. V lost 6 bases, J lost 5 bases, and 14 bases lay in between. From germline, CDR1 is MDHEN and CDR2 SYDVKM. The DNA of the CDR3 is TGTGCCAGCAGATACCCGGCTGCCAACAATGAGCAGTTCTTC. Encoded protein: CASRYPAANNEQFF.

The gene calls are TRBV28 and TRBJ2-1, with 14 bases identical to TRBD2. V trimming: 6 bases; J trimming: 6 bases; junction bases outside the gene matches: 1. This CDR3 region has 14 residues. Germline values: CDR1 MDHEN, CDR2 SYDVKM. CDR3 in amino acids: CASRGTSGSNEQFF. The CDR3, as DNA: TGTGCCAGCAGGGGGACTAGCGGGAGCAATGAGCAGTTCTTC.

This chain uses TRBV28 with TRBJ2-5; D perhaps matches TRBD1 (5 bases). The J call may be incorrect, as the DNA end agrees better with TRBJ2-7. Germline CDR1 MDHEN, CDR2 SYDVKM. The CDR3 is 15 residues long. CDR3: CASSSYQGPWDEQYF. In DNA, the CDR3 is TGTGCCAGCAGTTCTTATCAGGGTCCGTGGGACGAGCAGTACTTC.

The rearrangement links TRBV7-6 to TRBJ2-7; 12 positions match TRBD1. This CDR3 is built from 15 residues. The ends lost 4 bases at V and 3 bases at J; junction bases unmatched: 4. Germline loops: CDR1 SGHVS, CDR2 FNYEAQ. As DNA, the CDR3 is TGTGCCAGCAGCTCTTGGGACAGGGGGCTCTACGAGCAGTACTTC. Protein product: CASSSWDRGLYEQYF.

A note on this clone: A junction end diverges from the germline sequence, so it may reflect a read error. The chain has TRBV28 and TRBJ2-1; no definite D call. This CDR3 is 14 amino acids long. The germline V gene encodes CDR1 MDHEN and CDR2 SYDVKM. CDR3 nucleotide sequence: TGTGCCAGCAGCTTATTTTCCGACGGCAATGAGCAGTTCTTC. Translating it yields CASSLFSDGNEQFF.

The CDR3 nucleotides read TGTGCCAGCAGCTTTGGGGAGGGAATAAACGGCAATCAGCCCCAGCATTTT. Translation gives CASSFGEGINGNQPQHF. The chain recombines TRBV7-8 with TRBJ1-5; D is undetermined. This CDR3 has 17 residues. V dropped 3 bases and J dropped 2 bases, with 17 bases sitting between them. Germline CDR1 and CDR2: SGHVS and FQNEAQ.

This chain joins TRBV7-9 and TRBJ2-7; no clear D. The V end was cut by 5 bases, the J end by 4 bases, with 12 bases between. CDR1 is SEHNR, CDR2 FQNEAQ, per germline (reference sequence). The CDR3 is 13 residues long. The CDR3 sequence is CASSPQWDYEQYF. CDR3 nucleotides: TGTGCCAGCAGCCCCCAGTGGGATTACGAGCAGTACTTC. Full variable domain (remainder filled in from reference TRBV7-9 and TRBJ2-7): DTGVSQNPRHKITKRGQNVTFRCDPISEHNRLYWYRQTLGQGPEFLTYFQNEAQLEKSRLLSDRFSAERPKGSFSTLEIQRTEQGDSAMYLCASSPQWDYEQYFGPGTRLTVT.

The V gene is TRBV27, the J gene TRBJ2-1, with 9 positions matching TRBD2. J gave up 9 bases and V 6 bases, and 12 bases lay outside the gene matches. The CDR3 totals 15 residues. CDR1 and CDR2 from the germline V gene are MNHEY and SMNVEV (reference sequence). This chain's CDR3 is CASRGSGRFSSEQFF. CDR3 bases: TGTGCCAGCAGAGGCAGCGGGAGGTTCTCTTCTGAGCAGTTCTTC.

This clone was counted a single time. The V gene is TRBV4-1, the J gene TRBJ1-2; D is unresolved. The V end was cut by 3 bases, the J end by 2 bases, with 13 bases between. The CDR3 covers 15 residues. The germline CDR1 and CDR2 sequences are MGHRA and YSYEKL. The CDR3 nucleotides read TGCGCCAGCAGCCAGGCGAGGGTAGTAAACTATGGCTACACCTTC. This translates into CASSQARVVNYGYTF.

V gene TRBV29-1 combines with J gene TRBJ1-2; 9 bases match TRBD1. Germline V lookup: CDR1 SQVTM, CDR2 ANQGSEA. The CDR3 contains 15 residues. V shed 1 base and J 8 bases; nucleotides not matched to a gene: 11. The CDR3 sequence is CSVEVVGDRVSGYTF. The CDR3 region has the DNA TGCAGCGTTGAAGTTGTGGGGGACAGGGTTTCAGGCTACACCTTC.

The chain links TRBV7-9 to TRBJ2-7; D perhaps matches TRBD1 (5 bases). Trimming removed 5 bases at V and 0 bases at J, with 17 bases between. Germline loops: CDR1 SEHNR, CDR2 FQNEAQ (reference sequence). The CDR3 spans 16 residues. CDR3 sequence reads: CASSPLGAETSYEQYF. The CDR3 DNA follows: TGTGCCAGCAGCCCGCTTGGGGCGGAAACCTCCTACGAGCAGTACTTC.

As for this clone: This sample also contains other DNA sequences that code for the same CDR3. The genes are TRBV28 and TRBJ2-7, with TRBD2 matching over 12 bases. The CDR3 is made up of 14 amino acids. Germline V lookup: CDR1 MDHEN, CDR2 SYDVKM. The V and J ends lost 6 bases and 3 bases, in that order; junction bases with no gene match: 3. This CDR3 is CASSPGLAGYEQYF. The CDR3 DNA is TGTGCCAGCAGCCCGGGACTAGCGGGCTACGAGCAGTACTTC. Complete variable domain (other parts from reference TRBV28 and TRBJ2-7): DVKVTQSSRYLVKRTGEKVFLECVQDMDHENMFWYRQDPGLGLRLIYFSYDVKMKEKGDIPEGYSVSREKKERFSLILESASTNQTSMYLCASSPGLAGYEQYFGPGTRLTVT.

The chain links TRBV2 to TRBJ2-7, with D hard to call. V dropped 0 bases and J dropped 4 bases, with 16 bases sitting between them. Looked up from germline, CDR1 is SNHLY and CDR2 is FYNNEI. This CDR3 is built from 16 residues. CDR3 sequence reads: CASSEASLQRRYEQYF. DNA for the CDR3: TGTGCCAGCAGTGAAGCTAGTCTACAAAGAAGATACGAGCAGTACTTC.

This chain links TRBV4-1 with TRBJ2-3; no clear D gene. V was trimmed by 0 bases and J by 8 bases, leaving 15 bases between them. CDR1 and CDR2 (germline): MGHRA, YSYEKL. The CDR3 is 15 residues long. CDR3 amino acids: CASSQDGSPPGTQYF. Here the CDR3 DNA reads TGCGCCAGCAGCCAAGATGGGTCCCCCCCAGGTACGCAGTATTTT.

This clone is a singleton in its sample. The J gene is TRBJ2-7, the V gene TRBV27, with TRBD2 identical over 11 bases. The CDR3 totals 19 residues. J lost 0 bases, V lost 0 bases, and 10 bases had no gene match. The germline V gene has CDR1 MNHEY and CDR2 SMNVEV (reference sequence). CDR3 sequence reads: CASSLSGSSGRVSSYEQYF. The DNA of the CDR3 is TGTGCCAGCAGTTTATCGGGGAGTAGCGGGAGGGTTAGCTCCTACGAGCAGTACTTC.

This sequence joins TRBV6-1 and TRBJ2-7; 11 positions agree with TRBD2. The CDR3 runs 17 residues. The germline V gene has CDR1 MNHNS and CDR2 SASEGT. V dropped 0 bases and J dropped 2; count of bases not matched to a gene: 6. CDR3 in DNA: TGTGCCAGCAGTGAAGCCCCCGCGACTAGCGGGGCCTACGAGCAGTACTTC. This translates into CASSEAPATSGAYEQYF.

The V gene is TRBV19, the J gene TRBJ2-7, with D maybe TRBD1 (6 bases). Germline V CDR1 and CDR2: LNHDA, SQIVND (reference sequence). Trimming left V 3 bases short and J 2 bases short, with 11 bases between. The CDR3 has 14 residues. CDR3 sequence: CASSIVDSPYEQYF. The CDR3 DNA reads TGTGCCAGTAGTATCGTGGACAGTCCCTACGAGCAGTACTTC.

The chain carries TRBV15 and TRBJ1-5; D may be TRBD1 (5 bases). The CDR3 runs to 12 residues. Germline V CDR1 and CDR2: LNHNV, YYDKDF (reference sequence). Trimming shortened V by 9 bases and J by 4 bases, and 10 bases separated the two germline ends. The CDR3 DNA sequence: TGTGCCACTGGAGGGGATAATCAGCCCCAGCATTTT. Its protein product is CATGGDNQPQHF.

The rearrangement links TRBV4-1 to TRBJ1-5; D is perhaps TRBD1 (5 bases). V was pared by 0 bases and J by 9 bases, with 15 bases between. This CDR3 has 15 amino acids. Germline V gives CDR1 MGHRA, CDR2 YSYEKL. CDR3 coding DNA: TGCGCCAGCAGCCAAGAAATGAGGGGAATGGGGCCCCAGCATTTT. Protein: CASSQEMRGMGPQHF.

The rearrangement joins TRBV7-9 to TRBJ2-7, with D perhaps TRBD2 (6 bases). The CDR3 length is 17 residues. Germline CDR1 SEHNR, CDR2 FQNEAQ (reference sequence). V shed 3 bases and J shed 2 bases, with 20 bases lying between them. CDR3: CASSFLGGTGKTYEQYF. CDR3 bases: TGTGCCAGCAGCTTCCTTGGGGGGACGGGAAAAACCTACGAGCAGTACTTC.